This T cell receptor (beta chain) originates from a study of T cells in Graves' hyperthyroidism and ophthalmopathy. Many counts were recorded for this clonotype. Trimming pared 5 bases from V and 7 bases from J, leaving 12 bases between. This CDR3 is 13 amino acids long. Germline CDR1 reads LGHDT; CDR2 reads YNNKEL (reference sequence). It was RNA transcripts that yielded the amplified TCR beta CDR3 regions. HTBI primers drove first-round RT-PCR of the TCR CDR3. TCRdb reprocessed the multiplex PCR reads via MiXCR and lists one record per CDR3 protein. This sample yields roughly 360,000 distinct CDR3 sequences, of which roughly 13% are seen a single time; around 20% belongs to the top ten.

V gene TRBV3-1 combines with J gene TRBJ1-5, with a possible D match to TRBD1 (5 bases). The source is a man younger than 40 with Graves' hyperthyroidism that later progressed to Graves' ophthalmopathy. Material: blood. CDR3 coding DNA: TGTGCCAGCAGCGGGGGACTAACCCAGCCCCAGCATTTT. It specifies CASSGGLTQPQHF.